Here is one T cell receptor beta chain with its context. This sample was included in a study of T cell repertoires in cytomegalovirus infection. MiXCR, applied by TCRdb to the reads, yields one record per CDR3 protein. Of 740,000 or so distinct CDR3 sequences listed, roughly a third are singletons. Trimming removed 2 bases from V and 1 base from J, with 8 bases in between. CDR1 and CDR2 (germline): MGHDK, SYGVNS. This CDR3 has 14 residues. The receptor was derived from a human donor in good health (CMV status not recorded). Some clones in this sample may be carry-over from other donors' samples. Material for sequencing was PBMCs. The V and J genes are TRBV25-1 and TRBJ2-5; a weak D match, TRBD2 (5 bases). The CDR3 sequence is CASSEIGGQETQYF. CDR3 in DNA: TGTGCCAGCAGTGAAATAGGAGGCCAAGAGACCCAGTACTTC.